The 30 T cell receptor beta chains presented below share a single source sample, sequenced in a study of blood T cell repertoires in COVID-19. Here immunoSEQ multiplex PCR was the method, and the copy in TCRdb shows in-frame clones only, minus some. The sample has around 100,000 clones, about 85% seen once; the top ten hold over 10%. Sequencing used peripheral blood. These receptors all stem from a human donor in a cohort sampled during active COVID-19.

The chain couples TRBV4-1 to TRBJ2-5, with 8 bases lining up with TRBD2. V was clipped by 3 bases and J by 4 bases; unmatched bases: 4. CDR3 length: 14 residues. From germline, CDR1 is MGHRA and CDR2 YSYEKL. DNA of the CDR3: TGCGCCAGCAGCCATAGGCTAGCGGGAGAGACCCAGTACTTC. This sequence encodes CASSHRLAGETQYF.

The chain has TRBV5-1 and TRBJ1-1; the D gene is possibly TRBD1 (5 bases). V was shortened by 0 bases and J by 4 bases, with 10 bases between the two germline ends. From germline, CDR1 is SGHRS and CDR2 YFSETQ. The CDR3 runs to 14 residues. The CDR3 nucleotides read TGCGCCAGCAGCTTGGGGTCCGGGGGCACTGAAGCTTTCTTT. This sequence encodes CASSLGSGGTEAFF. The full variable domain, with the rest looked up from reference TRBV5-1 and TRBJ1-1, is KAGVTQTPRYLIKTRGQQVTLSCSPISGHRSVSWYQQTPGQGLQFLFEYFSETQRNKGNFPGRFSGRQFSNSRSEMNVSTLELGDSALYLCASSLGSGGTEAFFGQGTRLTVV.

The chain couples TRBV6-5 to TRBJ1-1, with 10 bases that match TRBD1. The germline V gene encodes CDR1 MNHEY and CDR2 SVGAGI. V trimming: 7 bases; J trimming: 6 bases; junction bases outside the gene matches: 8. The CDR3 is made up of 14 amino acids. The CDR3 nucleotides read TGTGCCAGCACCTCTGGGGACAGGGGCGCTGAAGCTTTCTTT. As protein: CASTSGDRGAEAFF.

V is TRBV12-5 and J is TRBJ2-5, with D uncertain. Germline V lookup: CDR1 LGHNT, CDR2 FRNRAP. The CDR3 runs 14 residues. Deletions cut 6 bases from V and 1 base from J, with 12 bases between. The CDR3 DNA is TGTGCTAGTGGCCCGAAGAACGGCCAAGAGACCCAGTACTTC. Translated, it gives CASGPKNGQETQYF.

V usage is TRBV9 and J usage is TRBJ2-7; D is ambiguous. Trimming cost V 0 bases and J 3 bases, with 10 bases left between them. Germline assignment: CDR1 SGDLS and CDR2 YYNGEE. The CDR3 extends over 14 amino acids. For the CDR3, the DNA is TGTGCCAGCAGCGTAGGCCCAGGCGACTACGAGCAGTACTTC. Protein product: CASSVGPGDYEQYF.

The chain uses TRBV24-1 and TRBJ2-3, with 9 bases identical to TRBD2. CDR3 size: 16 residues. The germline gives CDR1 KGHDR, CDR2 SFDVKD. The V gene end was trimmed by 2 bases and the J gene end by 3 bases; junction bases not matched to a gene: 5. CDR3 sequence reads: CATSDSRSGRTDTQYF. The CDR3 DNA reads TGTGCCACCAGTGATTCCCGTAGCGGGAGAACAGATACGCAGTATTTT.

The chain combines TRBV11-2 with TRBJ2-3; the D gene is possibly TRBD2 (7 bases). Between the trimmed V and J ends, which lost 1 base and 0 bases, there was a span of 11 bases. Germline V gives CDR1 SGHAT, CDR2 FQNNGV. The CDR3 sequence is 16 residues long. The CDR3: CASSLVRGGSTDTQYF. The DNA for the CDR3 is TGTGCCAGCAGCTTAGTGAGGGGGGGGAGCACAGATACGCAGTATTTT.

The genes are TRBV9 and TRBJ2-5; perhaps TRBD1 as D (6 bases). CDR3 length: 14 amino acids. V gave up 3 bases and J gave up 5 bases, with 14 bases separating them. Per germline, CDR1 SGDLS and CDR2 YYNGEE. CDR3 region: CASSGYRQGETQYF. CDR3 nucleotide sequence: TGTGCCAGCAGCGGTTACCGCCAGGGGGAGACCCAGTACTTC.

V usage is TRBV3-1 (or the pseudogene TRBV3-2) and J usage is TRBJ1-1; D gene uncertain. V lost 4 bases, J lost 0 bases, and 9 bases lay in between. The CDR3 runs 14 residues. Germline CDR1 LGHDT, CDR2 YNNKEL (reference sequence). CDR3 in DNA: TGTGCCAGCAGCCGAGGTACCCTGAACACTGAAGCTTTCTTT. Protein sequence: CASSRGTLNTEAFF.

The chain employs TRBV11-1 and TRBJ1-1; TRBD1 matches 7 bases. The V gene end was trimmed by 5 bases and the J gene end by 0 bases; junction bases not matched to a gene: 3. The CDR3 covers 14 residues. CDR1 and CDR2 from the germline V gene are SGHAT and FQDESV (reference sequence). This chain's CDR3 is CASSTGQLNTEAFF. In nucleotides, the CDR3 is TGTGCCAGCAGCACGGGACAGCTGAACACTGAAGCTTTCTTT.

This chain links TRBV7-8 with TRBJ2-7; TRBD2 agrees at 15 bases. The germline V gene has CDR1 SGHVS and CDR2 FQNEAQ. The CDR3 extends over 18 amino acids. Trimming removed 5 bases from V and 3 bases from J; junction bases left unmatched: 11. The CDR3 protein is CASSLPGLAGGLLYEQYF. Here the CDR3 DNA reads TGTGCCAGCAGCCTACCGGGACTAGCGGGGGGCCTCCTCTACGAGCAGTACTTC.

This rearrangement joins TRBV6-5 to TRBJ2-7; 7 nucleotides line up with TRBD1. CDR1 and CDR2 from the germline V gene are MNHEY and SVGAGI. This CDR3 contains 13 residues. V lost 8 bases to trimming and J lost 2 bases; unmatched junction nucleotides: 6. Here the CDR3 reads CASPSGQTYEQYF. Here the CDR3 DNA reads TGTGCCAGCCCTTCGGGACAGACCTACGAGCAGTACTTC.

The chain uses TRBV7-2 and TRBJ2-1, with 7 nucleotides matching TRBD2. The V gene end was trimmed by 5 bases and the J gene end by 2 bases; junction bases not matched to a gene: 9. The CDR3 contains 16 residues. The germline gives CDR1 SGHTA, CDR2 FQGNSA. CDR3 bases: TGTGCCAGCAGCCCCCACCCTAGCGGAACCTACAATGAGCAGTTCTTC. Protein sequence: CASSPHPSGTYNEQFF.

The chain combines TRBV9 with TRBJ2-3; 13 nucleotides match TRBD2. The CDR3 has 20 amino acids. Germline V lookup: CDR1 SGDLS, CDR2 YYNGEE. Unmatched junction bases numbered 12, after V lost 2 bases and J lost 0 bases. The CDR3 reads CASSVRGTSGTLGSTDTQYF. The CDR3 coding sequence is TGTGCCAGCAGCGTTCGCGGGACTAGCGGGACCCTGGGGAGCACAGATACGCAGTATTTT.

This chain uses TRBV3-1 (or the pseudogene TRBV3-2) with TRBJ2-4; D uncertain. The CDR3 extends over 13 amino acids. Germline CDR1 LGHDT, CDR2 YNNKEL (reference sequence). The V end lost 2 bases, the J end lost 2 bases, and 4 bases lay between the germline ends. CDR3 sequence (DNA): TGTGCCAGCAGCCAAAATACCAAAAACATTCAGTACTTC. Translation: CASSQNTKNIQYF.

The rearrangement joins TRBV10-3 to TRBJ1-5; 8 bases are shared with TRBD1. The ends lost 3 bases at V and 7 bases at J; junction bases unmatched: 8. Germline CDR1 ENHRY, CDR2 SYGVKD. This CDR3 region has 15 residues. The CDR3 DNA reads TGTGCCATCAGTGAACAGCAGGGGGCCAAACAGCCCCAGCATTTT. It yields the protein CAISEQQGAKQPQHF.

The CDR3 bases are TGTGCCAGTAGCACTGACAGGGCACACAATGAGCAGTTCTTC. It encodes CASSTDRAHNEQFF. The rearrangement uses TRBV19 and TRBJ2-1; 7 bases are shared with TRBD1. Germline V CDR1 and CDR2: LNHDA, SQIVND (reference sequence). V gave up 6 bases and J gave up 5 bases; unmatched junction bases: 7. The CDR3 consists of 14 residues.

This chain uses TRBV6-1 with TRBJ2-3; D might be TRBD1 (6 bases). V shed 2 bases and J shed 1 base, with 19 bases lying between them. This CDR3 spans 18 amino acids. CDR1 MNHNS and CDR2 SASEGT come from the germline V gene. The chain's CDR3 is CASSEIPPAGDRTDTQYF. The CDR3 coding sequence is TGTGCCAGCAGTGAAATCCCTCCTGCAGGGGATCGCACAGATACGCAGTATTTT.

This rearrangement joins TRBV4-1 to TRBJ2-7, with a weak D call TRBD1 (5 bases). The V end lost 3 bases, the J end lost 5 bases, and 23 bases lay between the germline ends. In germline, CDR1 is MGHRA, CDR2 YSYEKL. The CDR3 runs 17 residues. This chain's CDR3 is CASSQGSGSPTGHEQYF. Here the CDR3 DNA reads TGCGCCAGCAGCCAGGGATCAGGTAGCCCAACAGGTCACGAGCAGTACTTC.

The CDR3 is CASTMDRGRVGYTF. The DNA of the CDR3 is TGTGCCAGCACTATGGACAGGGGGCGCGTTGGCTACACCTTC. J is TRBJ1-2 and V is TRBV2, with 11 bases that match TRBD1. CDR1 and CDR2 from the germline V gene are SNHLY and FYNNEI. V was clipped by 7 bases and J by 7 bases; unmatched bases: 8. The CDR3 sequence is 14 residues long. Full variable domain (remainder filled in from reference TRBV2 and TRBJ1-2): EPEVTQTPSHQVTQMGQEVILRCVPISNHLYFYWYRQILGQKVEFLVSFYNNEISEKSEIFDDQFSVERPDGSNFTLKIRSTKLEDSAMYFCASTMDRGRVGYTFGSGTRLTVV.

The V and J genes are TRBV9 and TRBJ1-3; D is unresolved. Germline lookup yields CDR1 SGDLS and CDR2 YYNGEE. This CDR3 region has 16 residues. V dropped 0 bases and J dropped 3 bases, with 13 bases sitting between them. CDR3 sequence: CASSVAPGLDGNTIYF. CDR3 DNA: TGTGCCAGCAGCGTAGCTCCGGGTCTTGATGGAAACACCATATATTTT. Based on the CDR3 plus reference TRBV9 and TRBJ1-3, the full variable domain is DSGVTQTPKHLITATGQRVTLRCSPRSGDLSVYWYQQSLDQGLQFLIQYYNGEERAKGNILERFSAQQFPDLHSELNLSSLELGDSALYFCASSVAPGLDGNTIYFGEGSWLTVV.

Here the CDR3 reads CASSQVTSGYEQYF. The DNA of the CDR3 is TGCGCCAGCAGCCAAGTTACTAGCGGATACGAGCAGTACTTC. The chain joins TRBV4-3 to TRBJ2-7; 8 positions match TRBD2. There are 14 residues in the CDR3. Germline CDR1 is LGHNA and CDR2 is YSLEER. V trimming: 1 base; J trimming: 4 bases; junction bases outside the gene matches: 3.

This sequence joins TRBV18 and TRBJ2-3; 10 bases align to TRBD1. Germline trimming cut 3 bases from V and 2 bases from J; bases unmatched to any gene: 2. The V gene's germline CDR1 is KGHSH and CDR2 LQKENI. This CDR3 region has 15 residues. The CDR3 is CASSPTGGYTDTQYF. CDR3 sequence (DNA): TGTGCCAGCTCACCGACAGGGGGCTACACAGATACGCAGTATTTT.

This chain uses TRBV5-1 with TRBJ1-2; D unresolved. The CDR3 contains 13 residues. V lost 1 base and J 1 base, leaving 5 bases between the germline ends. The germline CDR1 and CDR2 sequences are SGHRS and YFSETQ. CDR3 DNA: TGCGCCAGCAGCTTGACAGATAACTATGGCTACACCTTC. Residues: CASSLTDNYGYTF.

This clone was found a few times. The chain links TRBV2 to TRBJ1-6, with TRBD1 matching over 7 bases. The CDR3 consists of 14 residues. The V segment lost 8 bases and the J segment 8 bases; nucleotides outside the gene matches: 9. The germline V gene encodes CDR1 SNHLY and CDR2 FYNNEI. For the CDR3, the DNA is TGTGCCAGCCAATTGACAGGGAGAGATTCACCCCTCCACTTT. This sequence encodes CASQLTGRDSPLHF.

This rearrangement joins TRBV7-2 to TRBJ2-3; the match to TRBD2 covers 11 bases. The CDR3 length is 17 residues. J lost 0 bases, V lost 3 bases, and 5 bases had no gene match. The germline V gene has CDR1 SGHTA and CDR2 FQGNSA. The CDR3 DNA sequence: TGTGCCAGCAGCTTCGACTGGACTAGCGGGAGCACAGATACGCAGTATTTT. Translating gives CASSFDWTSGSTDTQYF.

The CDR3 loop reads CASSESGNTEAFF. CDR3 DNA sequence: TGTGCCAGCAGTGAGTCAGGAAACACTGAAGCTTTCTTT. V gene TRBV25-1 combines with J gene TRBJ1-1; D is ambiguous. Between the trimmed V and J ends, which lost 3 bases and 2 bases, there was a span of 7 bases. CDR3 size: 13 residues. Germline CDR1 and CDR2: MGHDK and SYGVNS.

A few counts support this clone. The rearrangement links TRBV27 to TRBJ1-2; 7 nucleotides match TRBD1. The CDR3 covers 13 residues. Germline-derived CDR1 and CDR2 are MNHEY and SMNVEV (reference sequence). V shed 5 bases and J 8 bases; nucleotides not matched to a gene: 8. Written as DNA, the CDR3 is TGTGCCAGCAGTGGCGACAGGGCGGGGGGCTACACCTTC. Its translation is CASSGDRAGGYTF.

The chain employs TRBV7-2 and TRBJ1-5; the D gene is possibly TRBD1 (6 bases). CDR3 size: 16 residues. The germline CDR1 and CDR2 sequences are SGHTA and FQGNSA. Trimming pared 5 bases from V and 7 bases from J, leaving 21 bases between. The CDR3 loop reads CASSPNQGLGRQPQHF. In DNA form, the CDR3 reads TGTGCCAGCAGCCCGAATCAGGGGTTGGGCCGGCAGCCCCAGCATTTT.

In its sample, this clone was seen once. V gene TRBV2 combines with J gene TRBJ2-7, with TRBD2 as a possible D gene (6 bases). Germline-derived CDR1 and CDR2 are SNHLY and FYNNEI. The V and J ends lost 6 bases and 0 bases respectively, with 18 bases between them. The CDR3 loop spans 16 amino acids. CDR3 DNA: TGTGCCAGCAGGGGGCGGGGCGGGTGGAGCTCCTACGAGCAGTACTTC. It specifies CASRGRGGWSSYEQYF.